Each of the 28 T cell receptor beta chains below was sequenced from the same sample in a study of Graves' ophthalmopathy and Graves' hyperthyroidism (dated by TCRdb to between 2018 and 2020). The run used an Illumina HiSeq 2000. For repertoire sequencing, TCR beta CDR3 regions were amplified from RNA transcripts. The first round of RT-PCR was done with HTBI primers and the Qiagen OneStep RT-PCR kit, and was followed by a second round of multiplex PCR, then size selection and purification. TCRdb applied fastp at Q25 and MiXCR to the public reads, then kept only in-frame beta chains. All rows with the same CDR3 protein become a single entry with the most common DNA and genes. The sample data list about 640,000 distinct CDR3 sequences, and just over 40% of these were observed just once. The top ten clones comprise 3.3% of the sample. Sequencing was performed on peripheral blood. All receptors derive from an adult man with Graves' ophthalmopathy.

The J gene is TRBJ2-5, the V gene TRBV14, with 8 bases identical to TRBD2. The trim removed 2 bases at V and 3 bases at J, leaving 8 bases unmatched. The CDR3 runs 16 residues. CDR1 and CDR2 from the germline V gene are SGHDN and FVKESK. The CDR3 region has the DNA TGTGCCAGCAGCCAAATTCCCGGGGGGGATAAAGAGACCCAGTACTTC. It codes for CASSQIPGGDKETQYF.

Remarks on this clonotype: This may be a read error: a much more frequent sequence differs by one nucleotide. V gene TRBV20-1 combines with J gene TRBJ2-7; tentatively, D is TRBD2 (6 bases). In germline, CDR1 is DFQATT, CDR2 SNEGSKA (reference sequence). The CDR3 is made up of 14 amino acids. Between the trimmed V and J ends, which lost 2 bases and 4 bases, there was a span of 15 bases. CDR3 protein: CSARSLRGKYEQYV. The DNA for the CDR3 is TGCAGTGCTAGATCTCTGCGGGGAAAATACGAGCAGTACGTC.

A few counts support this clonotype. This rearrangement joins TRBV9 to TRBJ1-3, with no clear D. The CDR3 totals 16 residues. V was clipped by 4 bases and J by 0 bases, with 14 bases between them. Germline V gene lookup returns CDR1 SGDLS and CDR2 YYNGEE. The CDR3 nucleotides read TGTGCCAGCAGCTCCCATTCAGAAATCTCTGGAAACACCATATATTTT. Protein product: CASSSHSEISGNTIYF. The whole variable domain, filled in from reference TRBV9 and TRBJ1-3, reads DSGVTQTPKHLITATGQRVTLRCSPRSGDLSVYWYQQSLDQGLQFLIQYYNGEERAKGNILERFSAQQFPDLHSELNLSSLELGDSALYFCASSSHSEISGNTIYFGEGSWLTVV.

The gene calls are TRBV20-1 and TRBJ2-7, with 10 positions matching TRBD1. This CDR3 contains 15 residues. J gave up 3 bases and V 3 bases, and 8 bases lay outside the gene matches. Germline V gene data show CDR1 as DFQATT and CDR2 as SNEGSKA (reference sequence). CDR3 sequence (DNA): TGCAGTGCTAGGGGGGGGAGGACAGGGGGCTACGAGCAGTACTTC. This translates into CSARGGRTGGYEQYF.

This clonotype was seen more than once but under ten times. The CDR3 sequence is CASTRTGAGYNQPQHF. CDR3 nucleotide sequence: TGTGCCAGTACCCGGACAGGCGCCGGATACAATCAGCCCCAGCATTTT. This rearrangement joins TRBV19 to TRBJ1-5, with 7 bases identical to TRBD1. This CDR3 contains 16 residues. V gave up 7 bases and J gave up 3 bases; unmatched junction bases: 12. Germline assignment: CDR1 LNHDA and CDR2 SQIVND (reference sequence).

V and J are TRBV29-1 and TRBJ2-7; TRBD2 matches 13 bases. V shed 7 bases, J shed 0 bases, and the junction held 6 bases outside the gene matches. This CDR3 is built from 15 residues. Germline CDR1 is SQVTM and CDR2 is ANQGSEA. The CDR3 DNA sequence: TGCAGCGCTGGGACTAGCGGGATCCGCTCCTACGAGCAGTACTTC. Encoded protein: CSAGTSGIRSYEQYF.

At least ten counts were recorded for this clonotype. This rearrangement joins TRBV9 to TRBJ1-2; D possibly corresponds to TRBD1 (6 bases). The V gene's germline CDR1 is SGDLS and CDR2 YYNGEE. The V gene lost 0 bases and the J gene lost 4 bases, with 16 bases spanning the gap. This CDR3 spans 16 amino acids. CDR3 sequence reads: CASSVGTADHFYGYTF. As DNA, the CDR3 is TGTGCCAGCAGCGTAGGGACAGCCGACCACTTCTATGGCTACACCTTC.

A few counts support this clonotype. The V call is TRBV6-6, the J call TRBJ2-5; 9 bases map to TRBD1. Germline V gene sequence: CDR1 MNHNY, CDR2 SVGAGI (reference sequence). The CDR3 length is 13 residues. With V trimmed by 5 bases and J by 7 bases, 5 bases remained unmatched. The CDR3 sequence: CASSIRQGGTQYF. Written as DNA, the CDR3 is TGTGCCAGCAGTATCCGACAGGGGGGGACCCAGTACTTC.

This clonotype was counted a few times. The chain recombines TRBV6-6 with TRBJ2-7, with TRBD1 matching 9 bases. CDR3 size: 15 residues. V dropped 2 bases and J dropped 3; count of bases not matched to a gene: 5. Germline loops: CDR1 MNHNY, CDR2 SVGAGI (reference sequence). The CDR3 loop reads CASSYLGQGNYEQYF. The CDR3 DNA is TGTGCCAGCAGTTACCTGGGACAGGGAAACTACGAGCAGTACTTC.

This clonotype was counted between two and nine times. The rearrangement joins TRBV5-1 to TRBJ2-2, with D possibly being TRBD1 or TRBD2 (5 bases each). Germline CDR1 reads SGHRS; CDR2 reads YFSETQ. The V end lost 7 bases, the J end lost 2 bases, and 12 bases lay between the germline ends. CDR3 length equals 14 residues. CDR3 region: CASAGAVNTGELFF. The CDR3 bases are TGCGCCAGCGCCGGGGCCGTAAACACCGGGGAGCTGTTTTTT. The full variable domain, with the rest looked up from reference TRBV5-1 and TRBJ2-2, is KAGVTQTPRYLIKTRGQQVTLSCSPISGHRSVSWYQQTPGQGLQFLFEYFSETQRNKGNFPGRFSGRQFSNSRSEMNVSTLELGDSALYLCASAGAVNTGELFFGEGSRLTVL.

The V gene is TRBV25-1, the J gene TRBJ1-2; 7 nucleotides line up with TRBD1. The germline CDR1 and CDR2 sequences are MGHDK and SYGVNS. The CDR3 has 14 residues. V shed 6 bases and J 2 bases; nucleotides not matched to a gene: 6. CDR3 amino acids: CASRSGGRNYGYTF. As DNA, the CDR3 is TGTGCCAGCAGGTCAGGGGGGCGCAACTATGGCTACACCTTC.

This clonotype was recorded at least ten times. The chain carries TRBV11-2 and TRBJ2-5; a weak D match, TRBD2 (5 bases). This CDR3 has 12 residues. Trimming left V 6 bases short and J 5 bases short, with 10 bases between. In germline, CDR1 is SGHAT, CDR2 FQNNGV. CDR3: CASSQSGETQYF. The CDR3 nucleotides read TGTGCCAGCAGTCAGTCGGGGGAGACCCAGTACTTC. Looking up the rest from reference TRBV11-2 and TRBJ2-5 gives the full variable domain: EAGVAQSPRYKIIEKRQSVAFWCNPISGHATLYWYQQILGQGPKLLIQFQNNGVVDDSQLPKDRFSAERLKGVDSTLKIQPAKLEDSAVYLCASSQSGETQYFGPGTRLLVL.

The chain combines TRBV25-1 with TRBJ2-7, with TRBD2 identical over 11 bases. From germline, CDR1 is MGHDK and CDR2 SYGVNS. V dropped 8 bases and J dropped 5; count of bases not matched to a gene: 8. The CDR3 contains 14 residues. CDR3 amino acids: CASYYLAGGNEQYF. The CDR3 DNA is TGTGCCAGCTATTACCTAGCGGGGGGTAACGAGCAGTACTTC.

In this sample, this clonotype turned up many times. J is TRBJ1-2 and V is TRBV4-2, with D maybe TRBD1 (6 bases). The V end was cut by 0 bases, the J end by 8 bases, with 13 bases between. The germline gives CDR1 LGHNA, CDR2 YNFKEQ. The CDR3 consists of 14 residues. The CDR3 sequence is CASSQEAGARGYTF. CDR3 nucleotides: TGTGCCAGCAGCCAAGAGGCGGGGGCGCGGGGCTACACCTTC.

In its sample, this clonotype was seen many times. The rearrangement joins TRBV7-2 to TRBJ1-2; D gene ambiguous. Deletions cut 5 bases from V and 4 bases from J, with 8 bases between. The CDR3 consists of 12 residues. CDR1 is SGHTA and CDR2 is FQGNSA in the germline V gene. This CDR3 reads CASSLFGYGYTF. In DNA, the CDR3 is TGTGCCAGCAGCCTGTTTGGCTATGGCTACACCTTC.

This clonotype occurred many times. V and J are TRBV7-6 and TRBJ1-4, with D maybe TRBD1 (5 bases). CDR3 length: 15 amino acids. Germline V gene data show CDR1 as SGHVS and CDR2 as FNYEAQ. The V end was cut by 2 bases, the J end by 2 bases, with 9 bases between. The CDR3 DNA reads TGTGCCAGCAGCTTACAGGGAAGCACTAATGAAAAACTGTTTTTT. Its protein is CASSLQGSTNEKLFF.

This clonotype was seen ten or more times. The V and J genes are TRBV15 and TRBJ2-2; 9 bases are a match to TRBD2. Germline V CDR1 and CDR2: LNHNV, YYDKDF (reference sequence). This CDR3 has 17 amino acids. V trimming: 0 bases; J trimming: 11 bases; junction bases outside the gene matches: 13. The chain's CDR3 is CATSRDRIGAGGSELFF. In DNA form, the CDR3 reads TGTGCCACCAGCAGAGATCGGATCGGAGCGGGGGGTTCTGAGCTGTTTTTT.

This clonotype was seen ten or more times. The chain has TRBV12-3 or TRBV12-4 and TRBJ2-6; D might be TRBD1 or TRBD2, each matching 5 bases. V was trimmed by 6 bases and J by 0 bases, leaving 18 bases between them. The CDR3 contains 18 residues. CDR3 nucleotide sequence: TGTGCCAGCAGGAGAACTGGACGGGGCGTCTCTGGGGCCAACGTCCTGACTTTC. It is translated as CASRRTGRGVSGANVLTF.

This clonotype was observed many times. The V call is TRBV20-1, the J call TRBJ2-7; 11 bases line up with TRBD2. V was clipped by 4 bases and J by 0 bases; unmatched bases: 5. Germline CDR1 is DFQATT and CDR2 is SNEGSKA (reference sequence). This CDR3 spans 15 amino acids. The CDR3 loop reads CSATRTSGPSYEQYF. CDR3 bases: TGCAGTGCTACTAGGACTAGCGGGCCCTCCTACGAGCAGTACTTC.

Regarding this clonotype: No conserved phenylalanine or tryptophan is present at the end of the CDR3, so a read error is the likely explanation. The V and J genes are TRBV2 and TRBJ1-2, with a weak D call TRBD1 (5 bases). V was trimmed by 8 bases and J by 6 bases, leaving 19 bases between them. The CDR3 extends over 14 amino acids. Germline CDR1 reads SNHLY; CDR2 reads FYNNEI. CDR3 bases: TGTGCCAGCTCACCTACTCCACAGGCGGATGGCTACACCATC. It translates to CASSPTPQADGYTI.

Concerning this clonotype itself: One end of the junction is discordant with germline, which a read error may explain. The V call is TRBV7-2, the J call TRBJ1-2; D remains ambiguous. CDR3 length: 15 amino acids. Germline CDR1 and CDR2: SGHTA and FQGNSA. The CDR3 sequence is CACSQEVSVPYGYTF. The CDR3 DNA follows: TGTGCCTGCAGCCAAGAAGTATCAGTCCCCTATGGCTACACCTTC. Based on the CDR3 plus reference TRBV7-2 and TRBJ1-2, the full variable domain is GAGVSQSPSNKVTEKGKDVELRCDPISGHTALYWYRQSLGQGLEFLIYFQGNSAPDKSGLPSDRFSAERTGGSVSTLTIQRTQQEDSAVYLCACSQEVSVPYGYTFGSGTRLTVV.

This clonotype was counted ten times or more. V gene TRBV13 combines with J gene TRBJ1-1, with 9 nucleotides matching TRBD1. The CDR3 spans 13 residues. The trim removed 3 bases at V and 11 bases at J, leaving 7 bases unmatched. In germline, CDR1 is PRHDT, CDR2 FYEKMQ (reference sequence). This CDR3 is CASSLGSQGAAFF. The CDR3 nucleotides read TGTGCCAGCAGCTTGGGATCACAGGGGGCGGCTTTCTTT. The full variable domain, its missing parts supplied by reference TRBV13 and TRBJ1-1, is AAGVIQSPRHLIKEKRETATLKCYPIPRHDTVYWYQQGPGQDPQFLISFYEKMQSDKGSIPDRFSAQQFSDYHSELNMSSLELGDSALYFCASSLGSQGAAFFGQGTRLTVV.

Note on this clonotype: A much larger clone sits a single nucleotide away, making a read error possible. The genes are TRBV24-1 and TRBJ1-5, with 7 bases identical to TRBD1. J gave up 2 bases and V 4 bases, and 7 bases lay outside the gene matches. Germline CDR1 KGHDR, CDR2 SFDVKD. The CDR3 spans 16 residues. CDR3 in DNA: TGTGCCACCAGTGAAGCCGACAGGGTGGGCAATCAGCCCCAGCATTTT. It translates to CATSEADRVGNQPQHF.

There are a few counts of this clonotype. The chain uses TRBV5-8 and TRBJ1-1; D perhaps matches TRBD1 (6 bases). Germline-derived CDR1 and CDR2 are SGHTS and YDEGEE. V was shortened by 5 bases and J by 6 bases, with 20 bases between the two germline ends. The CDR3 covers 15 residues. CDR3 amino acids: CASRGHRALYAEAFF. DNA for the CDR3: TGTGCCAGCAGAGGCCACAGGGCCCTTTACGCTGAAGCTTTCTTT. The variable domain in full, completed from reference TRBV5-8 and TRBJ1-1, reads EAGVTQSPTHLIKTRGQQATLRCSPISGHTSVYWYQQALGLGLQFLLWYDEGEERNRGNFPPRFSGRQFPNYSSELNVNALELEDSALYLCASRGHRALYAEAFFGQGTRLTVV.

This clonotype was seen repeatedly, ten times or more. The chain joins TRBV10-3 to TRBJ2-7, with TRBD1 matching over 8 bases. The length of the CDR3 is 13 residues. V gave up 4 bases and J gave up 5 bases; unmatched junction bases: 4. The germline V gene encodes CDR1 ENHRY and CDR2 SYGVKD. The CDR3 sequence is CAISGQGMDEQYF. In DNA form, the CDR3 reads TGTGCCATCAGTGGACAGGGGATGGACGAGCAGTACTTC.

The table lists this clonotype with many counts. The rearrangement joins TRBV7-2 to TRBJ1-2, with 12 bases aligning to TRBD1. Unmatched junction bases numbered 5, after V lost 2 bases and J lost 4 bases. Germline CDR1 SGHTA, CDR2 FQGNSA. CDR3 length: 16 amino acids. The CDR3 spells CASSLSGTGGLYGYTF. CDR3 bases: TGTGCCAGCAGCTTATCGGGGACAGGGGGCCTCTATGGCTACACCTTC.

This chain connects TRBV24-1 to TRBJ1-5; no definite D call. CDR1 is KGHDR, CDR2 SFDVKD, per germline. The CDR3 covers 11 residues. V shed 10 bases and J shed 6 bases, with 9 bases lying between them. CDR3 in amino acids: CATGFSQPQHF. The CDR3 coding sequence is TGTGCCACAGGGTTTAGTCAGCCCCAGCATTTT.

The chain is built from TRBV24-1 and TRBJ2-2, with 10 bases lining up with TRBD2. Germline V gene sequence: CDR1 KGHDR, CDR2 SFDVKD. Trimming took 2 bases from V and 5 from J; bases not matched to a gene: 4. CDR3 length: 16 residues. The CDR3 region is CATSDSSGSRTGELFF. CDR3 sequence (DNA): TGTGCCACCAGTGATTCTAGCGGGAGTAGGACCGGGGAGCTGTTTTTT.